This T cell receptor (beta chain) comes out of a study of regulatory T cells in long-lasting Graves disease. This CDR3 has 17 amino acids. Germline V gives CDR1 MNHGY, CDR2 SVAAGI. With iRepertoire HTBI primers and Arm-PCR of CDR3 regions, TCR beta libraries were built. TCRdb processed the multiplex PCR reads anew with MiXCR; each CDR3 protein has one entry. The data contain 400,000 to 500,000 distinct CDR3 sequences, 15% of them singletons. Time point denoted: newly diagnosed GD, antithyroid drugs for less than 3 months. Generation of the TCR library employed RNA extracted from PBMCs. On this clonotype itself: One end of the junction fails to match germline, which may point to a read error.

This sample also appeared in a second study, on T cells in Graves' hyperthyroidism and ophthalmopathy.

The chain has TRBV6-9 and TRBJ2-2; D is tentatively TRBD1 or TRBD2 (5 bases each). The sequenced sample was peripheral blood mononuclear cells (PBMCs), obtained at new diagnosis, from a patient treated with antithyroid drugs. The source is a woman aged 25 to 39 with Graves disease. The CDR3 reads CASSYRPGTGNTGEPFF. The CDR3 DNA reads as TGTGCCAGCAGTTATAGACCCGGGACGGGGAACACCGGGGAGCCGTTTTTT.